This T cell receptor beta chain was captured in a study of low-dose radiotherapy and immunotherapy resistance in tumors. Per the germline V gene, CDR1 is PRHDT and CDR2 is FYEKMQ (reference sequence). The CDR3 has 17 residues. V was clipped by 0 bases and J by 0 bases, with 12 bases between them. In its sample, this clonotype was seen many times. Time point given: before trial treatment. Using a constant-region primer together with a V-primer adapter, TCRs were subjected to roughly 20 PCR cycles of amplification. MiXCR, run by TCRdb on the reads, gives a single entry per CDR3 protein. This table has roughly 46,000 distinct CDR3 sequences, 12% appearing once.

The rearrangement uses TRBV13 and TRBJ2-1; D might be TRBD1 or TRBD2, each matching 7 bases. This TCR came from a female donor with ovarian cancer. Material: PBMCs, obtained before treatment. Here the CDR3 DNA reads TGTGCCAGCAGCTTAGGCGGGGGGACAGCCTCCTACAATGAGCAGTTCTTC. This codes for CASSLGGGTASYNEQFF.